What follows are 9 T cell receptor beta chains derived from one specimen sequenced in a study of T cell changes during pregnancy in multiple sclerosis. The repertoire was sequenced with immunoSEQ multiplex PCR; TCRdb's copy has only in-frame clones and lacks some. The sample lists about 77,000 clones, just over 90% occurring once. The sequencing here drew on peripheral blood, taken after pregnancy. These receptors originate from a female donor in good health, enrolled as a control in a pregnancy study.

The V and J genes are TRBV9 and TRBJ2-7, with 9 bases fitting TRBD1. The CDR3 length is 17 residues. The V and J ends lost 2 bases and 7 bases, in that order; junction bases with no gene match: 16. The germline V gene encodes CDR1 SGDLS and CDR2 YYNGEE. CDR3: CASSVHDRGAASGEQYF. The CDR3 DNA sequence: TGTGCCAGCAGCGTCCACGACAGGGGGGCAGCGTCTGGAGAGCAGTACTTC.

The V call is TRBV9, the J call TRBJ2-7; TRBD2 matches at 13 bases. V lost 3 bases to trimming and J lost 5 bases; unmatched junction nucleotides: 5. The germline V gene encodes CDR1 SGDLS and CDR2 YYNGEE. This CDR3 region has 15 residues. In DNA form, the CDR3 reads TGTGCCAGCAGCGCGGGACTAGCGGGATTAAACGAGCAGTACTTC. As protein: CASSAGLAGLNEQYF.

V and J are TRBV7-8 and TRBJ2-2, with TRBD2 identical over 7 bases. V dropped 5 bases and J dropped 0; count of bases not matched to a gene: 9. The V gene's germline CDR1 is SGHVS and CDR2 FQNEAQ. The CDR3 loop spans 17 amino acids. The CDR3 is CASSVLPSGANTGELFF. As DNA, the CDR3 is TGTGCCAGCAGCGTACTACCTAGCGGAGCGAACACCGGGGAGCTGTTTTTT.

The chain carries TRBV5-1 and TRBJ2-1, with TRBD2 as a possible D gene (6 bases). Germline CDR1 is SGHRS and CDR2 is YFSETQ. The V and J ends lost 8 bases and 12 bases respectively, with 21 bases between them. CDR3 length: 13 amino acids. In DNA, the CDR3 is TGCGCCAGTTCCCGCGGGGAAGGCTTGGGGCAGTTCTTC. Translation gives CASSRGEGLGQFF. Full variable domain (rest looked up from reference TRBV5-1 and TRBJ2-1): KAGVTQTPRYLIKTRGQQVTLSCSPISGHRSVSWYQQTPGQGLQFLFEYFSETQRNKGNFPGRFSGRQFSNSRSEMNVSTLELGDSALYLCASSRGEGLGQFFGPGTRLTVL.

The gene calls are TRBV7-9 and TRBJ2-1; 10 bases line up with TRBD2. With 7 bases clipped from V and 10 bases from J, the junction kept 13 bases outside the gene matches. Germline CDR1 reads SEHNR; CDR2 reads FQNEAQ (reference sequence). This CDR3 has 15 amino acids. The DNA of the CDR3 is TGTGCCAGCAAACTCCTAAGCGGGGGGGCTGGGGAGCAGTTCTTC. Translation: CASKLLSGGAGEQFF.

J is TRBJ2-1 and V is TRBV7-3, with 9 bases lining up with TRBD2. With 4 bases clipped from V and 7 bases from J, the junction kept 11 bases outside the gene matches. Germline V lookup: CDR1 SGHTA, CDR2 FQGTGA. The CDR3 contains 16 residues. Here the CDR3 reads CASSSRGGGAPNEQFF. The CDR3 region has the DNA TGTGCCAGCAGCTCCAGAGGCGGGGGGGCCCCAAATGAGCAGTTCTTC.

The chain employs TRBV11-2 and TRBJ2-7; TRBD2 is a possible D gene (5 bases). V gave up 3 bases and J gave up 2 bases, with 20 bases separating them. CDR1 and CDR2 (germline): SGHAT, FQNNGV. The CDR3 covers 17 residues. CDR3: CASSFSVSWTGTYEQYF. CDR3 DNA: TGTGCCAGCAGCTTTTCGGTGTCGTGGACGGGAACCTACGAGCAGTACTTC.

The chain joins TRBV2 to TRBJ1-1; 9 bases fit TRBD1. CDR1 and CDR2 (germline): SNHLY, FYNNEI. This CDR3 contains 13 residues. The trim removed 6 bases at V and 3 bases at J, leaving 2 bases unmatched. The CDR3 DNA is TGTGCCAGCAGGGGGACAGGGCACACTGAAGCTTTCTTT. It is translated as CASRGTGHTEAFF.

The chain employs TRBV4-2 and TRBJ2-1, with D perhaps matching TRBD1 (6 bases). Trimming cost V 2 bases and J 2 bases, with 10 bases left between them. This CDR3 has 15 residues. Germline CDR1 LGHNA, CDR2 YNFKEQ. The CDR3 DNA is TGTGCCAGCAGCCAAAGCACAGGGACCTACAATGAGCAGTTCTTC. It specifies CASSQSTGTYNEQFF.